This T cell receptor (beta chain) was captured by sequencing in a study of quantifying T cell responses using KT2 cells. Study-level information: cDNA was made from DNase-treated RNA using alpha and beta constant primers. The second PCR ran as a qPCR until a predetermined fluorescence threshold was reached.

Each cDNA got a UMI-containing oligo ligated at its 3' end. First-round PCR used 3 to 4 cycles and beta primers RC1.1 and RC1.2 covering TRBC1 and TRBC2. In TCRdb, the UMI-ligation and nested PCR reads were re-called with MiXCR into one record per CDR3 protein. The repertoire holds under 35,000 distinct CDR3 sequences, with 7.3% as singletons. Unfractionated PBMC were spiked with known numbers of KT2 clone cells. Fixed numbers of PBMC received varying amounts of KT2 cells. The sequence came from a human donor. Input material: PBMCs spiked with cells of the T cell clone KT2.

The DNA for the CDR3 is TGTGCCAGCAGCCCAGCGGCTACCCAAGAGACCCAGTACTTC. This gives the protein CASSPAATQETQYF. V usage is TRBV7-2 and J usage is TRBJ2-5; D may be TRBD2 (5 bases). The CDR3 sequence is 14 residues long. V shed 5 bases and J shed 1 base, with 11 bases lying between them. The germline V gene encodes CDR1 SGHTA and CDR2 FQGNSA.